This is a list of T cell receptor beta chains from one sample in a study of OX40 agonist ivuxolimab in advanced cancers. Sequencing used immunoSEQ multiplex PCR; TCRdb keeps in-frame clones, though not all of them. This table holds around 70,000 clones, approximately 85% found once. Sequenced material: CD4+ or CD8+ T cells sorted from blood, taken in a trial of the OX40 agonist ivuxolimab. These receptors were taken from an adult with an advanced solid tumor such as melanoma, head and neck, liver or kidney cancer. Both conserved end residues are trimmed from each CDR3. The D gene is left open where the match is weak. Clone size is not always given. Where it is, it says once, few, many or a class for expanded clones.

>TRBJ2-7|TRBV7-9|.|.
ASSSGLLYEQY
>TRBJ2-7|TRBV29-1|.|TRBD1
SVRDRETYEQY
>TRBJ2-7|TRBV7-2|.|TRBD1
ASSLDLRGQSYEQY
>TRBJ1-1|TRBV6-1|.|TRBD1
ASSTGVFSNTEAF
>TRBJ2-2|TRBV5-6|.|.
ASSSLTSDTGELF
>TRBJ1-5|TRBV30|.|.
AWSVSGVQPQH
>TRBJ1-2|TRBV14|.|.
ASSPTDQLNYGYT
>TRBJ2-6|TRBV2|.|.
ASSGRLFMTGHSGANVLT
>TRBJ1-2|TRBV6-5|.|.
ASSPSGTNNYGYT
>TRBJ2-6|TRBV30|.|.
AWSVWGSGANVLT
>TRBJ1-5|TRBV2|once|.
ASSAGIYQPQH
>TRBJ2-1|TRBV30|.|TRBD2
AWSSPSGRRYEQF
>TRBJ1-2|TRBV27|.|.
ASSSTRANYGYT
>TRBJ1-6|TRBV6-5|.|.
ASSYSTRGNSPLH
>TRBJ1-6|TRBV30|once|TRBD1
AWTGQGGSPLH
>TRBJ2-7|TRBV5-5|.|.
ASSSPYEQY
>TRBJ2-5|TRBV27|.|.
ASSFSRVEETQY
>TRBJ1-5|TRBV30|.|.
AWSAAGALYSNQPQH